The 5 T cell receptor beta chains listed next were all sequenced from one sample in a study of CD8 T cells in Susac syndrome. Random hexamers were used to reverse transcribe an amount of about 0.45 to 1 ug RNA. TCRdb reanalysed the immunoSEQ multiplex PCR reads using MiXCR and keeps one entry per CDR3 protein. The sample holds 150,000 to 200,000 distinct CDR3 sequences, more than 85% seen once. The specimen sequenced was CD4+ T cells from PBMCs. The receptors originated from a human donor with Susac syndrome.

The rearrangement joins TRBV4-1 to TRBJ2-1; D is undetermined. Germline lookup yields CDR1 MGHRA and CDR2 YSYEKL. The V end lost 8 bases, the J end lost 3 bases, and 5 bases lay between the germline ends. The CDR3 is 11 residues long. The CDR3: CASRHYNEQFF. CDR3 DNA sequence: TGCGCCAGCCGACACTACAATGAGCAGTTCTTC.

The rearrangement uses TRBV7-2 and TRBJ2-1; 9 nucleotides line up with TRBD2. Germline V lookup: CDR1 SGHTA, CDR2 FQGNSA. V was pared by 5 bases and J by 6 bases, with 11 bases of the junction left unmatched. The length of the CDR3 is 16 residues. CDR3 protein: CASSKRSGLAINEQFF. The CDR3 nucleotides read TGTGCCAGCAGCAAGAGATCAGGACTAGCGATCAATGAGCAGTTCTTC.

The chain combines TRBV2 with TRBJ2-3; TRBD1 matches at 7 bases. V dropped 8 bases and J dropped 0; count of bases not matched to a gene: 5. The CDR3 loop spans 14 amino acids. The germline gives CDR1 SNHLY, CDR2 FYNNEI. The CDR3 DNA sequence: TGTGCCAGCCTCTTACAGGGGAGCACAGATACGCAGTATTTT. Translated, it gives CASLLQGSTDTQYF.

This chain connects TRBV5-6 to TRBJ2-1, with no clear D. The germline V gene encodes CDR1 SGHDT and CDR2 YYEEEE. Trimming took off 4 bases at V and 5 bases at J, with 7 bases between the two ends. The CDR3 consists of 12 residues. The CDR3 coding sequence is TGTGCCAGCAGCCGGATTAACAATGAGCAGTTCTTC. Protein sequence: CASSRINNEQFF. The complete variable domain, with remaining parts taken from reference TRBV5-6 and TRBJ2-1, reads DAGVTQSPTHLIKTRGQQVTLRCSPKSGHDTVSWYQQALGQGPQFIFQYYEEEERQRGNFPDRFSGHQFPNYSSELNVNALLLGDSALYLCASSRINNEQFFGPGTRLTVL.

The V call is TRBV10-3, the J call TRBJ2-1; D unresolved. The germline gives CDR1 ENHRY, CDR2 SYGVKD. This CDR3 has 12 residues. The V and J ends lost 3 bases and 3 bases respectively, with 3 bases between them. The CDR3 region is CAISEIYNEQFF. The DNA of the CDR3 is TGTGCCATCAGTGAAATCTACAATGAGCAGTTCTTC.